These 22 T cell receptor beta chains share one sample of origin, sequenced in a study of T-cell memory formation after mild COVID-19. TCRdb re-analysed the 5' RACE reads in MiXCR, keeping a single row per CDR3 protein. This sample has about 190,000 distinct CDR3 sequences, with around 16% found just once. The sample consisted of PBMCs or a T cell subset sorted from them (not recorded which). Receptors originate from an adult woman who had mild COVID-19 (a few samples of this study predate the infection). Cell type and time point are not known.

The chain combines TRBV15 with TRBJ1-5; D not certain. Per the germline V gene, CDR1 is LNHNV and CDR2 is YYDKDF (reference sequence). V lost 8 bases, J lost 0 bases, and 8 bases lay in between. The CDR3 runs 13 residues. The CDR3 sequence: CATSDHSNQPQHF. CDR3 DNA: TGTGCCACCTCCGATCATAGCAATCAGCCCCAGCATTTT.

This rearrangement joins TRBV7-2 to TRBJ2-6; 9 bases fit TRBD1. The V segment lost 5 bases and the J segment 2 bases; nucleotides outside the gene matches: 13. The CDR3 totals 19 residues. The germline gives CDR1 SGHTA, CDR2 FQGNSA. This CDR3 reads CASSQLGQGTGTGANVLTF. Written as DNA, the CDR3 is TGTGCCAGCAGCCAATTAGGACAGGGGACAGGAACTGGGGCCAACGTCCTGACTTTC. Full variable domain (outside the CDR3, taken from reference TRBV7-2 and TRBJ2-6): GAGVSQSPSNKVTEKGKDVELRCDPISGHTALYWYRQSLGQGLEFLIYFQGNSAPDKSGLPSDRFSAERTGGSVSTLTIQRTQQEDSAVYLCASSQLGQGTGTGANVLTFGAGSRLTVL.

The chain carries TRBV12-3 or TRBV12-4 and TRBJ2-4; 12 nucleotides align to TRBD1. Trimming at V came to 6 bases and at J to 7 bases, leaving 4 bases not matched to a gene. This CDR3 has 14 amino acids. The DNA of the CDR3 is TGTGCCAGCAGCTCGGGACAGGGGGCTAACATTCAGTACTTC. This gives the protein CASSSGQGANIQYF.

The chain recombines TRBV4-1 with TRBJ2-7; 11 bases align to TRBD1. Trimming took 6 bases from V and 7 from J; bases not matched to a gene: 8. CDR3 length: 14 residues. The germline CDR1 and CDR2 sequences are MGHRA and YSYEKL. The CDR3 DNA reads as TGCGCCAGCAGAGGGACAGGGGGAAAGGGGGAGCAGTACTTC. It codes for CASRGTGGKGEQYF.

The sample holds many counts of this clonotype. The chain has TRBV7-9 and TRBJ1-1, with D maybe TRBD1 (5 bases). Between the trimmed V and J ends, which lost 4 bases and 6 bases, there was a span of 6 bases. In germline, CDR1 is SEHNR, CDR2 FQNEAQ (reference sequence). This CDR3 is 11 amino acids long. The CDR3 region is CASSSGPEAFF. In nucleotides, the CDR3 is TGTGCCAGCAGCTCAGGGCCTGAAGCTTTCTTT. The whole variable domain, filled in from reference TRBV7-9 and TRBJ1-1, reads DTGVSQNPRHKITKRGQNVTFRCDPISEHNRLYWYRQTLGQGPEFLTYFQNEAQLEKSRLLSDRFSAERPKGSFSTLEIQRTEQGDSAMYLCASSSGPEAFFGQGTRLTVV.

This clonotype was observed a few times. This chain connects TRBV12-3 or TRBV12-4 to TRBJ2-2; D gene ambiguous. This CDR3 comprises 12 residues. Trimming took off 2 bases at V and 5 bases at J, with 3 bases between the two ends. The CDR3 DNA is TGTGCCAGCAGTTTATGGACCGGGGAGCTGTTTTTT. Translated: CASSLWTGELFF.

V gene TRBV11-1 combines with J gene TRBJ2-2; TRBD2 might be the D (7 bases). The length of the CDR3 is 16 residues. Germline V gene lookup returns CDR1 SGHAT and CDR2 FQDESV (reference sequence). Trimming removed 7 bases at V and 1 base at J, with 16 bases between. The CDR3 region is CASTSSGGWNTGELFF. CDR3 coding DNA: TGTGCCAGCACCTCGTCGGGGGGCTGGAACACCGGGGAGCTGTTTTTT.

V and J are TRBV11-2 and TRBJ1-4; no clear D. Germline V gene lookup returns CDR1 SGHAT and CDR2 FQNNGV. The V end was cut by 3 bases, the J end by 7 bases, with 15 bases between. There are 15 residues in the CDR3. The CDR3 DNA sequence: TGTGCCAGCAGCTTCTTTTCTGGGTTGGTTGAAAAACTGTTTTTT. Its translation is CASSFFSGLVEKLFF.

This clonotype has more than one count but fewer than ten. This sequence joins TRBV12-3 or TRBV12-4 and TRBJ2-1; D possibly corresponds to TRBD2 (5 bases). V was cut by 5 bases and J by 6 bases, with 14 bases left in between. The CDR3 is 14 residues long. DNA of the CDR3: TGTGCCAGCAGTGGAGCGGCCCCAGTCAATGAGCAGTTCTTC. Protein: CASSGAAPVNEQFF.

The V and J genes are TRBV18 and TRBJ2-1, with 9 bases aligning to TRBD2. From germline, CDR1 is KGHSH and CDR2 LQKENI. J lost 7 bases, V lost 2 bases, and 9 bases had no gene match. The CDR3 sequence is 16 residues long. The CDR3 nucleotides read TGTGCCAGCTCACCAACTCCGCGGGGGGGAGCGAATGAGCAGTTCTTC. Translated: CASSPTPRGGANEQFF.

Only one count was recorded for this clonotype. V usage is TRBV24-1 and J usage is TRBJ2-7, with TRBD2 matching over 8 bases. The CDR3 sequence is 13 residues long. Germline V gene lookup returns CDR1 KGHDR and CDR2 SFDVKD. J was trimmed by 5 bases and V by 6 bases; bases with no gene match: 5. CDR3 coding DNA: TGTGCCACCAGTAACGGGAGGGAGAACGAGCAGTACTTC. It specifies CATSNGRENEQYF.

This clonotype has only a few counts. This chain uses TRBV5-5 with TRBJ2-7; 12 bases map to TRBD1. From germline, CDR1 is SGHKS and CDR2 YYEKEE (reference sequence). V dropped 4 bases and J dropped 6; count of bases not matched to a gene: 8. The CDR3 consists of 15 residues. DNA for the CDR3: TGTGCCAGCAGCCTCCCAGGGACAGGGGGCGGCGAGCAGTACTTC. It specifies CASSLPGTGGGEQYF.

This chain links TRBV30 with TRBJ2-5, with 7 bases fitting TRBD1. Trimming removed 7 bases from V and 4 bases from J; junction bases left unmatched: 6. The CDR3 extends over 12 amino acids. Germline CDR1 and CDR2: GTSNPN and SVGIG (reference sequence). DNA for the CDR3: TGTGCCTTAGACAGGGAATCAGAGACCCAGTACTTC. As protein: CALDRESETQYF.

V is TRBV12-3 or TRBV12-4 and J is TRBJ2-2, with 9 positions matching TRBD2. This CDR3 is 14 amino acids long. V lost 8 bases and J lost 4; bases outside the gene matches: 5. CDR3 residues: CASSLAGLTGELFF. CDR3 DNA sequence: TGTGCCAGCTCCCTAGCGGGGCTCACCGGGGAGCTGTTTTTT.

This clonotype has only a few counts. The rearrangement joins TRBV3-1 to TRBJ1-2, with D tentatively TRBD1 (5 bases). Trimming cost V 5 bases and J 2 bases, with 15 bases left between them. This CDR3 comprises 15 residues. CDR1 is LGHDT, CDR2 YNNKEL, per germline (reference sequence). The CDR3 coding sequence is TGTGCCAGCAGCACCCCAGGGAGGGGAAACTATGGCTACACCTTC. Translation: CASSTPGRGNYGYTF.

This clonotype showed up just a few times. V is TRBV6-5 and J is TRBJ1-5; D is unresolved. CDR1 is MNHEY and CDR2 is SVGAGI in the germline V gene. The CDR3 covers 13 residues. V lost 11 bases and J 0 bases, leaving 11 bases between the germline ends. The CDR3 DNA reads TGTGCCTCGGGCAGGATTAGCAATCAGCCCCAGCATTTT. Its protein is CASGRISNQPQHF.

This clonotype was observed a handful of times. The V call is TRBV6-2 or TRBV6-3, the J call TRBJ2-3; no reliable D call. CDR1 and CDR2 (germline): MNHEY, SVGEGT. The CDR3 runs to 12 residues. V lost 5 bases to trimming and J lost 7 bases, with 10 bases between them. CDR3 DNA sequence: TGTGCCAGCAGTCGGGCTAGAAATACGCAGTATTTT. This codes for CASSRARNTQYF.

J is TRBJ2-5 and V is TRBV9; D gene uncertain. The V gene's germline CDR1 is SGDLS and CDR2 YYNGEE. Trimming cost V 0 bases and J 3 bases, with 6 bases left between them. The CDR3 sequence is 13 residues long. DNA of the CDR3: TGTGCCAGCAGCGTAGGGGCGGAAGAGACCCAGTACTTC. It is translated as CASSVGAEETQYF. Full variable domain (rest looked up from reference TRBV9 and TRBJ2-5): DSGVTQTPKHLITATGQRVTLRCSPRSGDLSVYWYQQSLDQGLQFLIQYYNGEERAKGNILERFSAQQFPDLHSELNLSSLELGDSALYFCASSVGAEETQYFGPGTRLLVL.

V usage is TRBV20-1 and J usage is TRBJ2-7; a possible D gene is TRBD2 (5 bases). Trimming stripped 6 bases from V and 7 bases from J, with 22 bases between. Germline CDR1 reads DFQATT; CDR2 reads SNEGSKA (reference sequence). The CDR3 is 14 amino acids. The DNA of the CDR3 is TGCAGTGCCCAAACGGAGACGGGGAAGAGGGAGCAGTACTTC. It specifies CSAQTETGKREQYF.

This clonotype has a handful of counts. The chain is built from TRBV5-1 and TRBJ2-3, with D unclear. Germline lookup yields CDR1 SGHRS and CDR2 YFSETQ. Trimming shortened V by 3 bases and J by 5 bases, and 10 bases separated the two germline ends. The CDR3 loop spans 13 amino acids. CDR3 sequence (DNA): TGCGCCAGCAGCTCTCGAGAAGAAGATACGCAGTATTTT. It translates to CASSSREEDTQYF.

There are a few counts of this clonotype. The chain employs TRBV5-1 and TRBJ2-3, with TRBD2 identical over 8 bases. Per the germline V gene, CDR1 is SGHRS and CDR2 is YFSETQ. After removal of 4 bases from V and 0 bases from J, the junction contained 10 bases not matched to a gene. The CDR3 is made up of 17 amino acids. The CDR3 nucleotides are TGCGCCAGCAGCCCCACCTTAAGCGGGAGTAGCACAGATACGCAGTATTTT. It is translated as CASSPTLSGSSTDTQYF.

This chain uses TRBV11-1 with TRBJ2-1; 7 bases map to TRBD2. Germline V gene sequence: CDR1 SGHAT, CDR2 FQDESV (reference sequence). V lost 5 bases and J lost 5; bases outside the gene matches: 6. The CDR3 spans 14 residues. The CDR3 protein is CASSLSSGNNEQFF. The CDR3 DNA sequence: TGTGCCAGCAGCCTTTCTAGCGGCAACAATGAGCAGTTCTTC.